A single sample gave rise to the 19 T cell receptor beta chains below, sequenced in a study of cytomegalovirus exposure and HLA in healthy donors. The PCR employed 60 Vbeta primers together with 13 Jbeta primers. Profiled with immunoSEQ multiplex PCR; TCRdb holds only in-frame clones, not every one. The table has nearly 110,000 clones, approximately 71% seen once. Sequenced sample: PBMCs. The receptors were sampled from a man in his forties in good health and CMV-seronegative.

This chain links TRBV1 with TRBJ2-5; the table's D call of TRBD2 was not tested on the DNA. TRBV1 is shown as a pseudogene. This CDR3 contains 15 residues. CDR3 bases: TGCACCAGCAGCCAAGATAGCGGCCCTCAAGAGACCCAGTACTTC. It is translated as CTSSQDSGPQETQYF.

In this sample, this clone turned up a few times. J is TRBJ2-1 and V is TRBV9, with 8 bases fitting TRBD2. Losses at the gene ends were 3 bases for V and 4 bases for J; bases not matched to a gene: 6. Germline-derived CDR1 and CDR2 are SGDLS and YYNGEE. CDR3 size: 15 residues. The CDR3 DNA is TGTGCCAGCAGCGCCGGGGGGGCTGGGTACAATGAGCAGTTCTTC. Translation: CASSAGGAGYNEQFF.

The rearrangement uses TRBV2 and TRBJ2-2, with 8 bases matching TRBD1. The CDR3 has 14 amino acids. Losses at the gene ends were 6 bases for V and 1 base for J; bases not matched to a gene: 1. The germline V gene encodes CDR1 SNHLY and CDR2 FYNNEI. For the CDR3, the DNA is TGTGCCAGCAGAGGACAGGGGAACACCGGGGAGCTGTTTTTT. This codes for CASRGQGNTGELFF.

Note on this clone: The junction differs from germline at one of its ends, possibly a read error. The chain is built from TRBV27 and TRBJ2-7; TRBD1 matches at 10 bases. The CDR3 has 15 residues. Germline values: CDR1 MNHEY, CDR2 SMNVEV (reference sequence). DNA for the CDR3: TGTGCCAGCAGTTTTTACGGGACAGGGGACTACGTGCAGTACTTC. It specifies CASSFYGTGDYVQYF.

CDR3 loop: CASSVASAINEKLFF. The DNA of the CDR3 is TGTGCCAGCAGTGTGGCAAGCGCCATTAATGAAAAACTGTTTTTT. J is TRBJ1-4 and V is TRBV2; unclear D gene. CDR3 length equals 15 residues. CDR1 is SNHLY and CDR2 is FYNNEI in the germline V gene. V dropped 4 bases and J dropped 4 bases, with 13 bases sitting between them.

The chain links TRBV5-6 to TRBJ1-3; D is undetermined. The CDR3 covers 16 residues. V gave up 0 bases and J gave up 2 bases, with 12 bases separating them. Germline V lookup: CDR1 SGHDT, CDR2 YYEEEE. DNA of the CDR3: TGTGCCAGCAGCTTGGTCCAGAATCCCCCTGGAAACACCATATATTTT. Translation: CASSLVQNPPGNTIYF.

The gene calls are TRBV29-1 and TRBJ2-3, with unresolved D. V shed 7 bases and J shed 1 base, with 3 bases lying between them. The CDR3 sequence is 10 residues long. Germline loops: CDR1 SQVTM, CDR2 ANQGSEA. In DNA form, the CDR3 reads TGCAGCGCAGGCACAGATACGCAGTATTTT. Translated, it gives CSAGTDTQYF.

The V gene is TRBV4-1, the J gene TRBJ2-1; possible D gene TRBD2, 6 bases. This CDR3 is 14 amino acids long. Trimming cost V 4 bases and J 10 bases, with 17 bases left between them. Germline V CDR1 and CDR2: MGHRA, YSYEKL. CDR3 DNA: TGCGCCAGCAGCCTCCGGGACTCCCAATGGGAGCAGTTCTTC. Translation: CASSLRDSQWEQFF.

This clone showed up just a few times. J is TRBJ1-6 and V is TRBV27; D uncertain. V lost 4 bases and J 7 bases, leaving 8 bases between the germline ends. The CDR3 is 13 amino acids. Germline CDR1 MNHEY, CDR2 SMNVEV (reference sequence). The CDR3 reads CASSSKLNSPLHF. The CDR3 DNA sequence: TGTGCCAGCAGTTCAAAATTGAATTCACCCCTCCACTTT.

The J gene is TRBJ1-1, the V gene TRBV5-1, with D unresolved. The CDR3 consists of 17 residues. V lost 3 bases and J 1 base, leaving 19 bases between the germline ends. In germline, CDR1 is SGHRS, CDR2 YFSETQ. CDR3 nucleotide sequence: TGCGCCAGCAGCTCCGGTGGGGTCGGAGGTAAGAACACTGAAGCTTTCTTT. As protein: CASSSGGVGGKNTEAFF.

V gene TRBV19 combines with J gene TRBJ1-2; unclear D gene. This CDR3 has 12 amino acids. V dropped 6 bases and J dropped 4 bases, with 9 bases sitting between them. Germline V gene lookup returns CDR1 LNHDA and CDR2 SQIVND (reference sequence). Here the CDR3 DNA reads TGTGCCAGTAGATTCAGAGGCTATGGCTACACCTTC. Protein: CASRFRGYGYTF. The full variable domain, completed using reference TRBV19 and TRBJ1-2, is DGGITQSPKYLFRKEGQNVTLSCEQNLNHDAMYWYRQDPGQGLRLIYYSQIVNDFQKGDIAEGYSVSREKKESFPLTVTSAQKNPTAFYLCASRFRGYGYTFGSGTRLTVV.

This clone occurred once. V gene TRBV5-1 combines with J gene TRBJ1-4; TRBD1 might be the D (6 bases). Germline lookup yields CDR1 SGHRS and CDR2 YFSETQ. V was pared by 9 bases and J by 2 bases, with 8 bases between. This CDR3 spans 12 amino acids. The CDR3 loop reads CATGQTNEKLFF. CDR3 bases: TGCGCCACTGGACAGACTAATGAAAAACTGTTTTTT. Together with reference TRBV5-1 and TRBJ1-4, the CDR3 gives the full variable domain: KAGVTQTPRYLIKTRGQQVTLSCSPISGHRSVSWYQQTPGQGLQFLFEYFSETQRNKGNFPGRFSGRQFSNSRSEMNVSTLELGDSALYLCATGQTNEKLFFGSGTQLSVL.

The V call is TRBV2, the J call TRBJ2-7; D possibly corresponds to TRBD1 (5 bases). Germline V gene lookup returns CDR1 SNHLY and CDR2 FYNNEI. V shed 5 bases and J shed 0 bases, with 17 bases lying between them. The CDR3 runs 16 residues. The CDR3 loop reads CASSSRVGRVSYEQYF. Here the CDR3 DNA reads TGTGCCAGCAGTTCTAGGGTGGGCAGGGTCTCCTACGAGCAGTACTTC.

The gene calls are TRBV13 and TRBJ2-1; TRBD1 agrees at 9 bases. CDR3 size: 15 residues. The trim removed 5 bases at V and 6 bases at J, leaving 8 bases unmatched. CDR1 is PRHDT, CDR2 FYEKMQ, per germline (reference sequence). The CDR3 protein is CASSLTGTGSNEQFF. The CDR3 region has the DNA TGTGCCAGCAGCCTGACCGGGACAGGGAGCAATGAGCAGTTCTTC.

The CDR3 DNA is TGCGCCAGCAGTTTGAGACAGCAAACAAGCGATGGCTACACCTTC. Translating gives CASSLRQQTSDGYTF. V usage is TRBV5-1 and J usage is TRBJ1-2; D is perhaps TRBD1 (5 bases). In germline, CDR1 is SGHRS, CDR2 YFSETQ. CDR3 length equals 15 residues. V was cut by 5 bases and J by 6 bases, with 20 bases left in between.

The chain carries TRBV7-2 and TRBJ1-6, with 8 bases fitting TRBD1. Germline trimming cut 5 bases from V and 7 bases from J; bases unmatched to any gene: 10. The CDR3 totals 16 residues. Germline V gene data show CDR1 as SGHTA and CDR2 as FQGNSA. The CDR3 sequence is CASSQNGQGVNSPLHF. CDR3 sequence (DNA): TGTGCCAGCAGCCAAAACGGACAGGGCGTGAATTCACCCCTCCACTTT.

This clone was detected only a few times. The chain links TRBV28 to TRBJ2-3; no definite D call. V gave up 6 bases and J gave up 1 base, with 14 bases separating them. Germline CDR1 MDHEN, CDR2 SYDVKM. This CDR3 has 15 residues. The CDR3 sequence is CASSPVTGGTDTQYF. In DNA, the CDR3 is TGTGCCAGCAGCCCCGTTACTGGAGGCACAGATACGCAGTATTTT.

The chain recombines TRBV7-3 with TRBJ2-1; the D gene is possibly TRBD2 (7 bases). Trimming cost V 4 bases and J 6 bases, with 16 bases left between them. The CDR3 runs 15 residues. Germline V gives CDR1 SGHTA, CDR2 FQGTGA. The CDR3 spells CASSSRGGNSNEQFF. CDR3 sequence (DNA): TGTGCCAGCAGCTCGAGGGGGGGTAATAGCAATGAGCAGTTCTTC.

This clone showed up just once. The same CDR3 arises from other DNA sequences in this sample as well. Here the CDR3 reads CAIRGTGEGYTF. The CDR3 region has the DNA TGTGCCATCAGAGGGACAGGGGAGGGTTACACCTTC. J is TRBJ1-2 and V is TRBV10-3; 10 bases fit TRBD1. V was clipped by 6 bases and J by 11 bases; unmatched bases: 6. Per germline, CDR1 ENHRY and CDR2 SYGVKD. This CDR3 has 12 amino acids.